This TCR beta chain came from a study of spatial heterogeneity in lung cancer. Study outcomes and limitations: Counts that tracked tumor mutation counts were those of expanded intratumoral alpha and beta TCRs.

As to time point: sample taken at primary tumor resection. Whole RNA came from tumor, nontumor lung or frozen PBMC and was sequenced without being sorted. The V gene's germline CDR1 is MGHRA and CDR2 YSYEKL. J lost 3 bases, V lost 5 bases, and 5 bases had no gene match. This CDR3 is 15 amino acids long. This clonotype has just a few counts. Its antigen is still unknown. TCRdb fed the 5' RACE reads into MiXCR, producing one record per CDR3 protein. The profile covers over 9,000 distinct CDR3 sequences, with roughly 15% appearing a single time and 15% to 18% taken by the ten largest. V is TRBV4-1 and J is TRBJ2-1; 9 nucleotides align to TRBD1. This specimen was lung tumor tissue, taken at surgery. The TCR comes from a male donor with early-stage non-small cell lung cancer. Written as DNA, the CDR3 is TGCGCCAGCAGCTCCGGGACAGGGAACTACAATGAGCAGTTCTTC. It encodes CASSSGTGNYNEQFF.